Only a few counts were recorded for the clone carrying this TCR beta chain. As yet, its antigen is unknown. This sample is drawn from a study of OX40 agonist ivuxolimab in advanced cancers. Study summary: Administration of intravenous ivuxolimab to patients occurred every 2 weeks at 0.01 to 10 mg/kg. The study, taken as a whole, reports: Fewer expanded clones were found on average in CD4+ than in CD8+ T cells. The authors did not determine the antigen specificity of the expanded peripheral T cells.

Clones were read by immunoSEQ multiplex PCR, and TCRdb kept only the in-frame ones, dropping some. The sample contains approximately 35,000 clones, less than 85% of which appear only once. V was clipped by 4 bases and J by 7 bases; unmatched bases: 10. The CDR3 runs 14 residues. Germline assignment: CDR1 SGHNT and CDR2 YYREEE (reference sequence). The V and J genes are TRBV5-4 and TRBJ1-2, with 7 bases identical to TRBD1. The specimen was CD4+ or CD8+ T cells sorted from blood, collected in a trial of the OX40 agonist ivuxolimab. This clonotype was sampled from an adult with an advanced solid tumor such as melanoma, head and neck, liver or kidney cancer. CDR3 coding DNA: TGTGCCAGCAGCCGAACCGACAGGGCCAGTGGCTACACCTTC. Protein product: CASSRTDRASGYTF.